The 22 T cell receptor beta chains reported below all come from one sample, sequenced in a study of T cells after yellow fever vaccination. TCRdb used MiXCR to reprocess the 5' RACE reads, holding one entry per CDR3 protein. The sample consists of 300,000 to 350,000 distinct CDR3 sequences, roughly 4.3% of them appearing once. Material: PBMCs, obtained 15 days after the yellow fever booster vaccination. These receptors were collected from a man aged 18 to 35 who received the YFV17D yellow fever vaccine.

This clonotype was observed many times. The V call is TRBV6-5, the J call TRBJ1-1, with a tentative D call TRBD1 (6 bases). V was shortened by 10 bases and J by 4 bases, with 16 bases between the two germline ends. The CDR3 contains 13 residues. CDR1 is MNHEY, CDR2 SVGAGI, per germline. CDR3 nucleotide sequence: TGTGCCACCTTAAGTTGGGACACCACTGAAGCTTTCTTT. Its translation is CATLSWDTTEAFF.

This clonotype was detected a few times. The chain has TRBV11-2 and TRBJ1-6; weak D call: TRBD1 (6 bases). The germline V gene has CDR1 SGHAT and CDR2 FQNNGV. The ends were cut back, 4 bases at V and 4 bases at J, with 17 bases in the middle. The CDR3 covers 17 residues. The CDR3 DNA reads TGTGCCAGCAGCTCCAGAAGGGGGTCGATTTATAATTCACCCCTCCACTTT. This translates into CASSSRRGSIYNSPLHF.

There are many counts of this clonotype. Mismatch with germline at one junction end may stem from a read error. J is TRBJ1-2 and V is TRBV7-9; D possibly corresponds to TRBD1 (6 bases). Germline CDR1 and CDR2: SEHNR and FQNEAQ (reference sequence). CDR3 length equals 11 residues. CDR3 loop: CASSLGDRPFF. The CDR3 DNA sequence: TGTGCCAGCAGCTTGGGAGACAGGCCCTTCTTC.

This clonotype was detected a few times. The V and J genes are TRBV6-6 and TRBJ2-5, with TRBD2 matching over 8 bases. This CDR3 has 16 amino acids. V was pared by 2 bases and J by 7 bases, with 12 bases of the junction left unmatched. CDR1 and CDR2 (germline): MNHNY, SVGAGI (reference sequence). DNA for the CDR3: TGTGCCAGCAGTTACCGGATAATAGCGGGACGAGGGACCCAGTACTTC. Translated, it gives CASSYRIIAGRGTQYF.

This clonotype came up a few times. The chain carries TRBV20-1 and TRBJ1-1; tentative D call: TRBD1 (5 bases). The CDR3 is 14 residues long. From germline, CDR1 is DFQATT and CDR2 SNEGSKA (reference sequence). Trimming removed 1 base from V and 0 bases from J, with 9 bases in between. The CDR3 reads CSARGQGMNTEAFF. As DNA, the CDR3 is TGCAGTGCTAGAGGGCAGGGTATGAACACTGAAGCTTTCTTT.

This clonotype was recorded many times. This CDR3 reads CASSPAGGKETQYF. The CDR3 coding sequence is TGTGCCAGCAGTCCTGCGGGGGGCAAAGAGACCCAGTACTTC. This sequence joins TRBV6-5 and TRBJ2-5; 8 bases are a match to TRBD2. Germline V CDR1 and CDR2: MNHEY, SVGAGI. V dropped 5 bases and J dropped 3; count of bases not matched to a gene: 5. This CDR3 is 14 amino acids long.

This clonotype came up many times. The chain joins TRBV6-6 to TRBJ2-5; unclear D gene. Germline CDR1 is MNHNY and CDR2 is SVGAGI (reference sequence). Trimming removed 6 bases at V and 5 bases at J, with 16 bases between. The CDR3 has 14 residues. This CDR3 reads CASSPRGIRETQYF. The CDR3 DNA is TGTGCCAGCAGCCCACGCGGAATCAGGGAGACCCAGTACTTC.

This clonotype was observed at least ten times. J is TRBJ1-2 and V is TRBV20-1; possible D gene TRBD1, 5 bases. V was cut by 6 bases and J by 1 base, with 24 bases left in between. The CDR3 loop spans 17 amino acids. Germline CDR1 DFQATT, CDR2 SNEGSKA (reference sequence). CDR3 in amino acids: CSAPASGDAWINYGYTF. The DNA for the CDR3 is TGCAGTGCCCCAGCGTCTGGGGACGCCTGGATTAACTATGGCTACACCTTC.

This clonotype was observed a few times. This chain uses TRBV4-1 with TRBJ1-5; TRBD1 matches 7 bases. CDR1 is MGHRA, CDR2 YSYEKL, per germline. V was clipped by 3 bases and J by 5 bases; unmatched bases: 13. The CDR3 spans 17 residues. The CDR3 DNA follows: TGCGCCAGCAGCCACCCCGCGGGGAGGGGGCAGGATCAGCCCCAGCATTTT. Translating it yields CASSHPAGRGQDQPQHF.

The chain has TRBV5-5 and TRBJ1-2; 9 nucleotides line up with TRBD1. Germline V gene data show CDR1 as SGHKS and CDR2 as YYEKEE (reference sequence). J was trimmed by 5 bases and V by 4 bases; bases with no gene match: 6. CDR3 size: 14 residues. CDR3 nucleotides: TGTGCCAGCAGCACGGGACAGGGCCAATATGGCTACACCTTC. This codes for CASSTGQGQYGYTF.

This clonotype was seen ten or more times. The chain links TRBV7-3 to TRBJ2-1; TRBD1 matches 8 bases. The CDR3 loop spans 17 amino acids. V shed 6 bases and J 2 bases; nucleotides not matched to a gene: 12. Germline V gene data show CDR1 as SGHTA and CDR2 as FQGTGA. CDR3 nucleotides: TGTGCCAGCAGTTCAGGGGCACAGGGGGTGGCCTACAATGAGCAGTTCTTC. This gives the protein CASSSGAQGVAYNEQFF.

This clonotype occurred a few times. This chain uses TRBV7-6 with TRBJ2-7, with D possibly being TRBD2 (5 bases). Deletions cut 1 base from V and 2 bases from J, with 9 bases between. CDR1 and CDR2 from the germline V gene are SGHVS and FNYEAQ. This CDR3 spans 14 amino acids. CDR3 DNA: TGTGCCAGCAGCTTAGGAGAGGGCCCCTACGAGCAGTACTTC. Amino acid sequence: CASSLGEGPYEQYF.

There are a few counts of this clonotype. This chain connects TRBV24-1 to TRBJ1-1; D may be TRBD1 (6 bases). Germline V gene lookup returns CDR1 KGHDR and CDR2 SFDVKD. V was cut by 4 bases and J by 4 bases, with 12 bases left in between. The CDR3 spans 14 residues. The CDR3 is CATSDHRVGTEAFF. The CDR3 DNA is TGTGCCACCAGTGACCACAGGGTTGGCACTGAAGCTTTCTTT.

The chain joins TRBV4-2 to TRBJ2-1; 13 nucleotides line up with TRBD2. CDR1 LGHNA and CDR2 YNFKEQ come from the germline V gene. This CDR3 contains 14 residues. Trimming removed 7 bases from V and 15 bases from J; junction bases left unmatched: 12. CDR3 loop: CASKTSGGAVSWFF. Here the CDR3 DNA reads TGTGCCAGCAAAACTAGCGGGGGGGCCGTTTCTTGGTTCTTC.

This clonotype was counted many times. The chain recombines TRBV5-1 with TRBJ1-2; TRBD1 matches 9 bases. The V and J ends lost 4 bases and 8 bases, in that order; junction bases with no gene match: 12. The CDR3 spans 15 residues. CDR1 SGHRS and CDR2 YFSETQ come from the germline V gene. CDR3 loop: CASSPDRGTLRGYTF. Written as DNA, the CDR3 is TGCGCCAGCAGCCCGGACAGGGGCACGCTTAGAGGCTACACCTTC.

In this sample, this clonotype turned up a few times. The gene calls are TRBV7-9 and TRBJ1-6; D call uncertain. Germline V gives CDR1 SEHNR, CDR2 FQNEAQ (reference sequence). The V and J ends lost 5 bases and 5 bases respectively, with 10 bases between them. The CDR3 extends over 14 amino acids. The CDR3 nucleotides read TGTGCCAGCAGCATGAACGGGCATAATTCACCCCTCCACTTT. Its protein product is CASSMNGHNSPLHF.

The sample holds many counts of this clonotype. This rearrangement joins TRBV7-2 to TRBJ2-3, with D possibly being TRBD2 (7 bases). With 4 bases removed from V and 5 bases from J, the gap between germline ends came to 16 bases. In germline, CDR1 is SGHTA, CDR2 FQGNSA. The CDR3 has 15 residues. DNA for the CDR3: TGTGCCAGCAGCTACAGGGAGGGGGTACGAGATACGCAGTATTTT. Residues: CASSYREGVRDTQYF.

The table lists this clonotype with a few counts. This chain connects TRBV4-1 to TRBJ2-7; D gene unclear. Germline loops: CDR1 MGHRA, CDR2 YSYEKL. Trimming shortened V by 1 base and J by 3 bases, and 13 bases separated the two germline ends. The CDR3 has 15 residues. Here the CDR3 DNA reads TGCGCCAGCAGCCAAGCCGAGCTCCTTGTCTACGAGCAGTACTTC. Translating gives CASSQAELLVYEQYF.

The genes are TRBV20-1 and TRBJ2-7; 7 bases match TRBD1. Germline V gene data show CDR1 as DFQATT and CDR2 as SNEGSKA (reference sequence). V trimming: 6 bases; J trimming: 3 bases; junction bases outside the gene matches: 14. This CDR3 spans 15 amino acids. The CDR3 region has the DNA TGCAGTGCAAATAGGCCGGGACAGCAGAACTACGAGCAGTACTTC. Protein product: CSANRPGQQNYEQYF.

The chain carries TRBV20-1 and TRBJ1-4; D is uncertain. The CDR3 runs to 13 residues. The V gene lost 1 base and the J gene lost 8 bases, with 11 bases spanning the gap. Germline V gene sequence: CDR1 DFQATT, CDR2 SNEGSKA (reference sequence). The DNA of the CDR3 is TGCAGTGCTAGAGCTCCGTTTTCGGAAAAACTGTTTTTT. Its protein product is CSARAPFSEKLFF.

This clonotype was seen only a few times. This chain joins TRBV10-3 and TRBJ2-5; D ambiguous. The CDR3 spans 14 residues. Looked up from germline, CDR1 is ENHRY and CDR2 is SYGVKD. Trimming shortened V by 3 bases and J by 1 base, and 9 bases separated the two germline ends. Here the CDR3 reads CAISDVTSQETQYF. CDR3 sequence (DNA): TGTGCCATCAGTGATGTTACATCCCAAGAGACCCAGTACTTC.

This clonotype was seen repeatedly, ten times or more. The V and J genes are TRBV2 and TRBJ1-6; 7 bases fit TRBD1. There are 15 residues in the CDR3. V was pared by 6 bases and J by 0 bases, with 2 bases of the junction left unmatched. CDR1 and CDR2 from the germline V gene are SNHLY and FYNNEI. CDR3 sequence reads: CASSRGSSYNSPLHF. DNA for the CDR3: TGTGCCAGCAGCAGGGGGAGCTCCTATAATTCACCCCTCCACTTT.